This T cell receptor (beta chain) stems from a study of T-cell memory formation after mild COVID-19. Regarding the study as a whole: Clones contracting day 15 to 85 were balanced CD4/CD8; later expanders leaned CD4+.

For this clonotype: As yet, its antigen is unknown.

Constant-segment primers were used for 5'RACE, and the resulting TCR alpha and TCR beta cDNA libraries carried sample barcodes and UMIs. Each CDR3 protein is one row after TCRdb ran MiXCR on the 5' RACE reads. The table shows a few hundred thousand distinct CDR3 sequences, with approximately 15% occurring only once. V lost 5 bases to trimming and J lost 3 bases, with 15 bases between them. Germline lookup yields CDR1 LGHDT and CDR2 YNNKEL (reference sequence). The CDR3 is made up of 15 amino acids. V and J are TRBV3-1 and TRBJ2-3; D may be TRBD2 (6 bases). This clonotype was sampled from a man aged 18 to 30 who had mild COVID-19 (a few samples of this study predate the infection). Cell type and time point are not known. Sequenced material: PBMCs or a T cell subset sorted from them (not recorded which). DNA of the CDR3: TGTGCCAGCAGCGACGTGCGGGGATCAACAGATACGCAGTATTTT. This gives the protein CASSDVRGSTDTQYF.